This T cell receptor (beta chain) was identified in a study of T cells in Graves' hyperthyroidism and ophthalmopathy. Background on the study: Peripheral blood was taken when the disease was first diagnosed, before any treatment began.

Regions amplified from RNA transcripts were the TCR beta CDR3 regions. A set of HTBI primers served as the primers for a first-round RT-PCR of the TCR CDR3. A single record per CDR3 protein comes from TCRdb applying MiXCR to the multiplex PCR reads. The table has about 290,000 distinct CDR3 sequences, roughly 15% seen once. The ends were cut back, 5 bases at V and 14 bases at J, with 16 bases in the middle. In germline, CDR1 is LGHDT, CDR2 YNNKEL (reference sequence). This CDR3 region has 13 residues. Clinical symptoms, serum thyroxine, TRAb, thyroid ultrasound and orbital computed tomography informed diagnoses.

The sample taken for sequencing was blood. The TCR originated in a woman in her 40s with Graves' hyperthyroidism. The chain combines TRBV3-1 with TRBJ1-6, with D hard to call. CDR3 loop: CASSSTEGSSLHF. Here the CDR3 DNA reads TGTGCCAGCAGCTCAACCGAAGGATCATCCCTCCACTTT.